The sequence of this T cell receptor (beta chain) was determined in a study of T cells in Graves' hyperthyroidism and ophthalmopathy. Study at large: Peripheral blood draws took place at initial diagnosis, ahead of any treatment.

Points on this clonotype: This sequence may be a read error, since a much larger clone differs from it by one base.

The germline CDR1 and CDR2 sequences are MDHEN and SYDVKM. The CDR3 has 16 residues. The V gene end was trimmed by 1 base and the J gene end by 5 bases; junction bases not matched to a gene: 10. TCR beta CDR3 sequences were amplified from RNA transcripts. HTBI primers drove first-round RT-PCR of the TCR CDR3. MiXCR, applied by TCRdb to the multiplex PCR reads, yields one record per CDR3 protein. Among about 640,000 distinct CDR3 sequences listed, around 21% were seen once. The material sequenced was blood. The TCR sequence derives from a man under 40 with Graves' ophthalmopathy. The genes are TRBV28 and TRBJ1-2; 7 bases are shared with TRBD1. CDR3 sequence reads: CASSLFSGQCFYGYTF. The CDR3 nucleotides read TGTGCCAGCAGTTTATTTTCGGGACAGTGTTTTTATGGCTACACCTTC.